This T cell receptor (beta chain) derives from a study of blood T cell repertoires in COVID-19. On the study more broadly: Acute and convalescent COVID-19 specimens originated in the United States, Italy and Spain. From T cells, B-cell-depleted T cells, or PBMCs came the material, which was cDNA or gDNA.

How the authors handled the data: Researchers report that nucleated cell counts were estimated from reference gene primer amplification. TCRdb's copy holds only in-frame clones and misses some; the assay was immunoSEQ multiplex PCR. Clone size and the V and J calls come from that table; the DNA yielded D and trimming. The table records some 180,000 clones, 80% to 85% of them present only once. This CDR3 has 14 amino acids. The germline gives CDR1 LNHDA, CDR2 SQIVND (reference sequence). The V end was cut by 5 bases, the J end by 4 bases, with 14 bases between. The chain links TRBV19 to TRBJ1-1; no clear D. The source material was peripheral blood. The TCR sequence derives from a man aged 65 to 79 with active or convalescent COVID-19. The CDR3 bases are TGTGCCAGTAGTTATCCGGGTGAGGGCACTGAAGCTTTCTTT. Translated, it gives CASSYPGEGTEAFF. Complete variable domain (other parts from reference TRBV19 and TRBJ1-1): DGGITQSPKYLFRKEGQNVTLSCEQNLNHDAMYWYRQDPGQGLRLIYYSQIVNDFQKGDIAEGYSVSREKKESFPLTVTSAQKNPTAFYLCASSYPGEGTEAFFGQGTRLTVV.